These T cell receptor beta chains were read from a single sample in a study of PD-L1 blockade in urothelial cancer. Here immunoSEQ multiplex PCR was the method, and the copy in TCRdb shows in-frame clones only, minus some. The repertoire consists of around 40,000 clones, with about 88% occurring once and the leading ten covering roughly a quarter. The source material was PBMCs, sampled around atezolizumab (anti-PD-L1) treatment. These receptor sequences come from a man between 60 and 75 years old with urothelial cancer. Both conserved end residues are part of each CDR3. D genes are given only for firm matches. Expanded clones are given a class, and other clones once, few, many or no size at all.

-,-,TRBJ1-1,TRBV6-1,CASSTDRLNTEAFF,TGTGCCAGCAGTACTGACAGGTTGAACACTGAAGCTTTCTTT
-,-,TRBJ1-5,TRBV6-5,CASSPIGGSNQPQHF,TGTGCCAGCAGTCCGATCGGGGGTAGCAATCAGCCCCAGCATTTT
TRBD1,-,TRBJ1-3,TRBV30,CAWTTGGTGNTIYF,TGTGCCTGGACTACAGGGGGAACGGGAAACACCATATATTTT
TRBD1,-,TRBJ2-3,TRBV7-9,CASSYLQDRGTDTQYF,TGTGCCAGCAGTTATCTCCAGGACAGGGGTACAGATACGCAGTATTTT
TRBD1,-,TRBJ1-2,TRBV2,CASIEGTGGPYGYTF,TGTGCCAGCATCGAAGGGACAGGGGGCCCCTATGGCTACACCTTC
TRBD1,-,TRBJ2-7,TRBV2,CASSPRQGGYEQYF,TGTGCCAGCAGTCCAAGACAGGGGGGGTACGAGCAGTACTTC
-,once,TRBJ1-6,TRBV4-2,CASSRHRRDNSPLHF,TGTGCCAGCAGTCGTCACCGGCGGGATAATTCACCCCTCCACTTT
-,-,TRBJ1-1,TRBV6-1,CASSPNRLSNTEAFF,TGTGCCAGCAGCCCCAACAGGTTATCGAACACTGAAGCTTTCTTT
-,-,TRBJ2-7,TRBV11-2,CASSPRSSPTYEQYF,TGTGCCAGCAGCCCGAGGAGTTCACCCACCTACGAGCAGTACTTC
-,-,TRBJ2-1,TRBV11-3,CASSRVMDEQFF,TGTGCCAGCAGCCGCGTCATGGATGAGCAGTTCTTC
-,-,TRBJ1-6,TRBV7-9,CASSPRGGPLHF,TGTGCCAGCAGCCCCAGGGGTGGACCCCTCCACTTT
-,-,TRBJ1-5,TRBV19,CASNGGGPYQPQHF,TGTGCCAGTAATGGGGGAGGCCCCTATCAGCCCCAGCATTTT
-,-,TRBJ2-3,TRBV4-1,CASSQGQGITDTQYF,TGCGCCAGCAGCCAAGGGCAGGGAATTACAGATACGCAGTATTTT
-,-,TRBJ2-7,TRBV5-1,CASSWGDPINPPPYEQYF,TGCGCCAGCAGCTGGGGGGACCCAATCAACCCACCCCCCTACGAGCAGTACTTC
TRBD1,-,TRBJ2-7,TRBV5-1,CASSKDRVATYEQYF,TGCGCCAGCAGCAAAGACAGGGTAGCGACCTACGAGCAGTACTTC
-,-,TRBJ2-7,TRBV7-9,CASSPSAVSYEQYF,TGTGCCAGCAGCCCGTCGGCGGTCTCCTACGAGCAGTACTTC
TRBD1,-,TRBJ1-1,TRBV5-1,CASSPGTGVGTEAFF,TGCGCCAGCAGCCCCGGGACAGGGGTTGGAACTGAAGCTTTCTTT
TRBD1,-,TRBJ1-5,TRBV27,CASSRTGQGQPQHF,TGTGCCAGCTCCCGGACAGGGCAGGGCCAGCCCCAGCATTTT
TRBD1,-,TRBJ2-3,TRBV7-9,CASSLILGQGPTDTQYF,TGTGCCAGCAGCTTAATCTTGGGACAGGGTCCCACAGATACGCAGTATTTT
-,-,TRBJ2-5,TRBV18,CASSPKKSGLQETQYF,TGTGCCAGCTCACCGAAGAAAAGCGGCCTCCAAGAGACCCAGTACTTC
TRBD1,-,TRBJ2-5,TRBV12-5,CASGQGTGLETQYF,TGTGCTAGTGGTCAAGGGACAGGGCTGGAGACCCAGTACTTC
TRBD1,-,TRBJ1-2,TRBV28,CASGTVYGYTF,TGTGCCAGTGGGACAGTCTATGGCTACACCTTC
-,-,TRBJ1-2,TRBV19,CASSIETQGLYGYTF,TGTGCCAGTAGTATAGAGACCCAGGGGCTCTATGGCTACACCTTC
TRBD1,-,TRBJ2-5,TRBV19,CASSARTGGAGGETQYF,TGTGCCAGTAGTGCGCGGACAGGGGGCGCGGGTGGGGAGACCCAGTACTTC
TRBD1,-,TRBJ2-7,TRBV6-5,CASSSDRGYEQYF,TGTGCCAGCAGTTCGGACAGGGGCTACGAGCAGTACTTC
-,-,TRBJ2-1,TRBV6-5,CAIRQRGYIEQFF,TGTGCCATCAGGCAGAGAGGCTACATTGAGCAGTTCTTC
TRBD2,-,TRBJ2-3,TRBV7-2,CASSLGTAGGSDTQYF,TGTGCCAGCAGCTTAGGTACAGCGGGGGGTTCAGATACGCAGTATTTT
-,few,TRBJ1-2,TRBV5-5,CASSLAEGGGYTF,TGTGCCAGCAGCTTGGCCGAGGGAGGGGGCTACACCTTC
-,few,TRBJ2-1,TRBV4-1,CASRGADSSYNEQFF,TGCGCCAGCAGGGGAGCCGATAGCTCCTACAATGAGCAGTTCTTC
-,-,TRBJ1-5,TRBV19,CASSSDRANQPQHF,TGTGCCAGTAGTTCCGACAGAGCAAATCAGCCCCAGCATTTT
-,-,TRBJ1-1,TRBV6-1,CASSQGGVNTEAFF,TGTGCCAGCAGTCAAGGGGGGGTGAACACTGAAGCTTTCTTT
-,-,TRBJ1-5,TRBV5-5,CASSLGGVGSALSQPQHF,TGTGCCAGCAGCTTAGGGGGGGTCGGGTCCGCCCTCAGTCAGCCCCAGCATTTT
TRBD1,-,TRBJ2-2,TRBV5-1,CASSEPGQGSPGELFF,TGCGCCAGCAGCGAACCGGGACAGGGGTCCCCCGGGGAGCTGTTTTTT
-,-,TRBJ2-1,TRBV7-9,CASSLAGSEQFF,TGTGCCAGCAGCTTAGCGGGGAGTGAGCAGTTCTTC
-,-,TRBJ2-1,TRBV27,CASTQRRESNEQFF,TGTGCCAGCACGCAGAGGCGGGAATCGAATGAGCAGTTCTTC
TRBD2,-,TRBJ2-1,TRBV6-5,CASSYSGLVYNEQFF,TGTGCCAGCAGTTACTCGGGACTAGTCTACAATGAGCAGTTCTTC
-,-,TRBJ1-1,TRBV5-1,CASSWIRVTGFTEAFF,TGCGCCAGCAGCTGGATCCGAGTGACAGGCTTCACTGAAGCTTTCTTT
-,-,TRBJ2-2,TRBV6-1,CASSPTRNTGELFF,TGTGCCAGCAGTCCAACAAGGAACACCGGGGAGCTGTTTTTT
TRBD1,-,TRBJ1-2,TRBV19,CASSFSGTGGGYGYTF,TGTGCCAGTAGTTTCTCCGGGACAGGGGGCGGCTATGGCTACACCTTC
TRBD1,few,TRBJ1-1,TRBV19,CASSSAGTARVIQAFF,TGTGCCAGTAGTTCAGCCGGGACAGCGAGGGTTATTCAAGCTTTCTTT
-,-,TRBJ1-1,TRBV5-6,CASSILRAATEAFF,TGTGCCAGCAGCATTCTCAGGGCCGCCACTGAAGCTTTCTTT
-,-,TRBJ2-5,TRBV5-1,CASSARLDYQETQYF,TGCGCCAGCAGCGCGAGACTAGACTACCAAGAGACCCAGTACTTC
TRBD1,-,TRBJ1-2,TRBV5-1,CASSLASTGRINGYTF,TGCGCCAGCAGCTTGGCCTCGACAGGGCGCATTAATGGCTACACCTTC
-,-,TRBJ1-6,TRBV6-1,CASSGPSGPSTSYNSPLHF,TGTGCCAGCAGTGGCCCCAGCGGCCCATCCACCTCCTATAATTCACCCCTCCACTTT
-,once,TRBJ1-2,TRBV6-1,CASSERSGVNYGYTF,TGTGCCAGCAGTGAACGATCAGGGGTTAACTATGGCTACACCTTC
TRBD1,once,TRBJ2-7,TRBV11-2,CASSEEATGSSYEQYF,TGTGCCAGCAGCGAAGAGGCGACAGGGAGCTCCTACGAGCAGTACTTC
-,-,TRBJ2-5,TRBV5-1,CASSTGRTQETQYF,TGCGCCAGCAGCACAGGACGGACCCAAGAGACCCAGTACTTC
-,-,TRBJ2-2,TRBV6-1,CASRERTANTGELFF,TGTGCCAGCAGGGAACGGACAGCGAACACCGGGGAGCTGTTTTTT
TRBD1,-,TRBJ2-7,TRBV18,CASSPGDRYEQYF,TGTGCCAGCTCACCGGGGGACAGGTACGAGCAGTACTTC
TRBD2,-,TRBJ2-2,TRBV4-3,CASSQGVAGGPSTGELFF,TGCGCCAGCAGCCAAGGCGTAGCGGGGGGGCCGAGCACCGGGGAGCTGTTTTTT
-,-,TRBJ2-5,TRBV7-2,CASSPSRGQETQYF,TGTGCCAGCAGCCCCTCAAGAGGCCAAGAGACCCAGTACTTC
-,-,TRBJ2-1,TRBV11-2,CASSIRTLSYNEQFF,TGTGCCAGCAGCATTAGGACTCTTTCTTACAATGAGCAGTTCTTC
-,-,TRBJ1-6,TRBV12-5,CASGLWPLRDSPLHF,TGTGCTAGTGGTTTGTGGCCCCTTCGGGATTCACCCCTCCACTTT